This note documents a single T cell receptor beta chain sequence. This clonotype turned up a few times. Its antigen specificity is not known. No much larger clone is present one base from it, and per-base qualities are unavailable. Library preparation was by multiplex PCR. TCRdb shows the sequencer as Illumina HiSeq 4000. TCR beta libraries were built with iRepertoire HTBI primers and Arm-PCR amplification of CDR3 regions. PCR products were gel purified before sequencing. The paper's processing steps were these. Gene usage analysis of CDR3 amino acid clonotypes relied on the approximately 62 TRBV and around 13 TRBJ segments identified across samples. COPE and FqMerger were used to merge filtered high-quality paired reads into contigs. BLAST was used to align contigs to the IMGT TRBV, TRBD and TRBJ reference genes, and CDR3 was defined following IMGT. Highly expanded clones were defined as clonotypes with a frequency above 0.1%. Shannon entropy was used to measure repertoire diversity, and the Gini coefficient was used to measure V-J evenness. Clonotypes shared by more than one individual were considered public. TCRdb took the public reads, trimmed them with fastp at Q25, ran MiXCR for clone calling and kept in-frame beta chains. Rows with one shared CDR3 protein collapse into an entry with the most common genes and DNA. The V and J calls, along with clone size, are taken from TCRdb and not from the paper's own processing. For this sample the table gives around 400,000 distinct CDR3 sequences, of which roughly a fifth were detected only once. Jointly, the top ten make up more than 13% of the sample.

Counted from cysteine to phenylalanine, this CDR3 has 15 amino acids. The read is trimmed to its CDR3 DNA, 45 bases read in frame from base 1. Trimming removed 0 bases from V and 1 base from J; the gene matches leave 1 base unexplained. CDR1 and CDR2 were assigned from the germline V gene (reference sequence) as LGHDT and YNNKEL. The source of the sample is a study of regulatory T cells in long-lasting Graves disease (dated by TCRdb to the early 2020s). Broadly, across the study: Persistent Graves' disease meant more than 5 years of antithyroid drug treatment with TSH receptor autoantibodies that stayed positive. Patients with persistent Graves' disease were compared with patients with newly diagnosed Graves' disease using TCR sequencing and RNA sequencing of peripheral blood. The study was conducted in China and was registered as a clinical trial. A total of roughly 33 samples underwent TCR sequencing: around 13 from persistent and around 20 from newly diagnosed Graves' disease patients. Antithyroid drugs had been taken for approximately 9.5 years on average by persistent Graves' disease patients in the clinical cohort.

Paper-wide results and their limitations: The authors acknowledged the small sample size as a limitation that may reduce accuracy. Compared with newly diagnosed patients, patients with persistent Graves' disease had lower TCR Shannon entropy and fewer highly expanded clones, which suggests clonal expansion. Only the TCR beta chain was sequenced and analyzed. Patients with persistent disease shared more public clonotypes (fewer than 3,000) than newly diagnosed patients did (966). TRBV28, TRBJ1-2 and TRBJ2-5 were preferentially used in persistent disease, while TRBV20-1 and TRBJ2-1 were favored in newly diagnosed disease. Only peripheral blood was studied, because thyroid tissue, the primary lesion, was inaccessible.

Per the publication, the time point label means: persistent/refractory GD, antithyroid drugs over 5 years with positive TRAb. For both TCR sequencing and RNA sequencing, RNA was extracted from PBMCs using TRIzol. The diagnosis of Graves' disease followed American Thyroid Association guidelines. Patients for the study were recruited at an endocrinology department in Xi'an, China. From each patient, around 9.3 milliliters of peripheral blood was collected into an EDTA anticoagulant tube. PBMCs were isolated by Ficoll Paque Plus density gradient separation without further T cell sorting. RNA quality was checked with an Agilent 2100 Bioanalyzer and agarose gel, and concentration with a NanoDrop 2000.

The V and J segments used are TRBV3-1 and TRBJ2-7, and TRBD2 matches 9 of the central bases. The receptor was derived from a female donor with Graves disease. Sequencing used peripheral blood mononuclear cells (PBMCs), obtained when the disease was refractory, from a patient treated with antithyroid drugs. The CDR3 region reads CASSQETSGSYEQYF. The nucleotides are TGTGCCAGCAGCCAAGAGACTAGCGGTTCCTACGAGCAGTACTTC.